This T cell receptor (beta chain) was captured in a study of identical twins. The study's findings and limits: There is a chance that invariant MAIT and iNKT cells partially muddied zero-insertion analyses. For out-of-frame alpha sequences shared by twins, low generation probability was in excess.

TCRdb reprocessed the 5' RACE reads via MiXCR and lists one record per CDR3 protein. Of a few hundred thousand distinct CDR3 sequences in the sample, roughly 18% were seen once. This CDR3 region has 15 residues. With 6 bases removed from V and 0 bases from J, the gap between germline ends came to 15 bases. Germline V lookup: CDR1 SQVTM, CDR2 ANQGSEA. This clonotype was recorded many times. What it binds is unknown. The TCR sequence derives from a man aged 50-59 years in good health. Sequencing input: naive T cells sorted from blood. The rearrangement uses TRBV29-1 and TRBJ2-1; D may be TRBD2 (5 bases). CDR3 region: CSVAGEADSYNEQFF. CDR3 bases: TGCAGCGTCGCCGGGGAAGCGGACTCCTACAATGAGCAGTTCTTC.